Here is one T cell receptor beta chain with its context. Authors' methods: Cell counts per sample came from amplifying reference gene primers. TCRdb keeps only in-frame clones here, not all; method: immunoSEQ multiplex PCR. The V and J calls and clone size were taken over from that table, and D and trimming were inferred from the DNA. The table has about 240,000 clones, 82% seen once. The sample originates from a study of blood T cell repertoires in COVID-19. About the research overall: Researchers got acute and convalescent COVID-19 samples from the United States, Italy and Spain. PBMCs, B-cell-depleted T cells, or T cells provided the cDNA or gDNA that made up the material.

Deletions cut 1 base from V and 4 bases from J, with 7 bases between. Per the germline V gene, CDR1 is SEHNR and CDR2 is FQNEAQ (reference sequence). The CDR3 covers 13 residues. The source of this sequence is a woman in her 70s with acute or convalescent COVID-19. Sequenced sample: peripheral blood. This chain uses TRBV7-9 with TRBJ1-2; no clear D. Here the CDR3 DNA reads TGTGCCAGCAGCTTAGGTTCCGTCTATGGCTACACCTTC. Its translation is CASSLGSVYGYTF.